What follows are 10 T cell receptor beta chains derived from one specimen sequenced in a study of Graves' ophthalmopathy and Graves' hyperthyroidism. CDR3 regions of TCR beta were amplified from RNA transcripts. In the first round, RT-PCR was carried out with HTBI primers, and a multiplex PCR formed the second round. TCRdb called the multiplex PCR reads again in MiXCR, with one record for every CDR3 protein. The sample holds 600,000 to 650,000 distinct CDR3 sequences; 22% are singletons and the top ten take approximately 7%. Sequencing was performed on peripheral blood. All receptors come from a woman between 18 and 29 years old with stable Graves' hyperthyroidism. Some clones in this sample may be carry-over from other donors' samples.

The J gene is TRBJ2-4, the V gene TRBV20-1; D may correspond to TRBD1 or TRBD2 (5 bases each). CDR3 length equals 12 residues. Germline V lookup: CDR1 DFQATT, CDR2 SNEGSKA (reference sequence). Trimming shortened V by 6 bases and J by 7 bases, and 13 bases separated the two germline ends. DNA for the CDR3: TGCAGTGCACCCTGGGACGGGAACATTCAGTACTTC. Its translation: CSAPWDGNIQYF.

This clonotype came up many times. V and J are TRBV11-2 and TRBJ2-7; possibly TRBD1 for D (6 bases). Germline V lookup: CDR1 SGHAT, CDR2 FQNNGV. This CDR3 has 14 amino acids. V was clipped by 1 base and J by 4 bases, with 11 bases between them. The DNA for the CDR3 is TGTGCCAGCAGCTTAGTCACGGACAGTTACGAGCAGTACTTC. Protein sequence: CASSLVTDSYEQYF.

The chain joins TRBV12-3 or TRBV12-4 to TRBJ1-4; 9 bases line up with TRBD1. V lost 4 bases and J lost 7; bases outside the gene matches: 16. The CDR3 is made up of 18 amino acids. The CDR3 sequence: CASSSSYGVGTGFEKLFF. CDR3 nucleotides: TGTGCCAGCAGTTCCTCTTACGGGGTCGGGACAGGGTTTGAAAAACTGTTTTTT.

This clonotype was counted many times. The V gene is TRBV7-8, the J gene TRBJ1-5, with D uncertain. The germline V gene encodes CDR1 SGHVS and CDR2 FQNEAQ. Trimming took off 1 base at V and 7 bases at J, with 14 bases between the two ends. The CDR3 sequence is 15 residues long. In DNA, the CDR3 is TGTGCCAGCAGCTTAGGAGGGCTAGGCCTCCAGCCCCAGCATTTT. Its translation: CASSLGGLGLQPQHF.

This clonotype was seen only a few times. V and J are TRBV30 and TRBJ1-5, with a weak D call TRBD1 (6 bases). Between the trimmed V and J ends, which lost 6 bases and 5 bases, there was a span of 11 bases. The CDR3 runs 12 residues. Germline CDR1 is GTSNPN and CDR2 is SVGIG (reference sequence). CDR3 in amino acids: CACGQPYQPQHF. CDR3 nucleotide sequence: TGTGCCTGTGGACAGCCCTATCAGCCCCAGCATTTT.

Many counts were recorded for this clonotype. The chain uses TRBV19 and TRBJ1-5; 8 bases map to TRBD1. V gave up 5 bases and J gave up 9 bases; unmatched junction bases: 3. From germline, CDR1 is LNHDA and CDR2 SQIVND (reference sequence). The CDR3 contains 12 residues. The CDR3 DNA is TGTGCCAGTAGTGGTACAGGGGGGCCCCAGCATTTT. Translating it yields CASSGTGGPQHF.

This clonotype appeared many times. V gene TRBV19 combines with J gene TRBJ1-1; no clear D. Trimming pared 5 bases from V and 11 bases from J, leaving 18 bases between. Germline V gene data show CDR1 as LNHDA and CDR2 as SQIVND (reference sequence). This CDR3 region has 13 residues. CDR3 region: CASSFRQFDVAFF. The CDR3 DNA follows: TGTGCCAGTAGTTTTCGGCAGTTTGATGTCGCTTTCTTT.

This clonotype was seen many times. The chain is built from TRBV27 and TRBJ1-1; 7 nucleotides align to TRBD1. Trimming removed 4 bases from V and 5 bases from J; junction bases left unmatched: 19. This CDR3 spans 18 amino acids. The germline V gene encodes CDR1 MNHEY and CDR2 SMNVEV (reference sequence). Here the CDR3 reads CASSSPSMHKGARTEAFF. In nucleotides, the CDR3 is TGTGCCAGCAGTTCCCCGTCCATGCACAAGGGGGCGAGGACTGAAGCTTTCTTT.

The chain is built from TRBV7-2 and TRBJ2-7; unclear D gene. CDR3 length: 13 amino acids. Trimming stripped 5 bases from V and 5 bases from J, with 13 bases between. Germline V gives CDR1 SGHTA, CDR2 FQGNSA. The DNA of the CDR3 is TGTGCCAGCAGCGCTAATCCTCCAGACGAGCAGTACTTC. This encodes CASSANPPDEQYF. Variable domain in full (rest from reference TRBV7-2 and TRBJ2-7): GAGVSQSPSNKVTEKGKDVELRCDPISGHTALYWYRQSLGQGLEFLIYFQGNSAPDKSGLPSDRFSAERTGGSVSTLTIQRTQQEDSAVYLCASSANPPDEQYFGPGTRLTVT.

V is TRBV28 and J is TRBJ1-5; 8 positions agree with TRBD1. V lost 2 bases to trimming and J lost 8 bases; unmatched junction nucleotides: 5. Germline CDR1 reads MDHEN; CDR2 reads SYDVKM. The CDR3 contains 14 residues. CDR3 DNA: TGTGCCAGCAGTTTAGGCAGGGGGCTTAAGCCCCAGCATTTT. Translation: CASSLGRGLKPQHF.